This T cell receptor beta chain appears in the sequencing data of a study of technical replicates of blood from several donors. A single count supports this clone. The CDR3 totals 19 residues. Germline V lookup: CDR1 SGHTA, CDR2 FQGTGA. The ends were cut back, 1 base at V and 4 bases at J, with 26 bases in the middle. Measured with immunoSEQ multiplex PCR; TCRdb has only the in-frame clones, and not every one. The table has about 80,000 clones, roughly 90% seen once. V gene TRBV7-3 combines with J gene TRBJ2-7; D perhaps matches TRBD1 (5 bases). The receptor was derived from a human donor in good health. The sequenced material came from T cells isolated from PBMCs. CDR3 DNA sequence: TGTGCCAGCAGCTTAATGGGGCTCCTAGACCGTACCTATAGTTACGAGCAGTACTTC. It is translated as CASSLMGLLDRTYSYEQYF.